The 20 T cell receptor beta chains below come from one sample, sequenced in a study of blood T cells in healthy people across ages. Sample-barcoded 5' priming and a J-beta primer mix drove a second PCR of roughly 7 to 11 cycles. A single record per CDR3 protein comes from TCRdb applying MiXCR to the 5' RACE reads. The repertoire holds about 770,000 distinct CDR3 sequences, with roughly 44% as singletons. The sequenced sample was blood. All receptors come from a man in his 60s in good health.

This clonotype was recorded a few times. The DNA of the CDR3 is TGTGCCAGTAGAAAAGGACAGGGGGTCTATGGCTACACCTTC. The encoded protein is CASRKGQGVYGYTF. This chain links TRBV19 with TRBJ1-2; 10 bases align to TRBD1. The CDR3 consists of 14 residues. Germline V gives CDR1 LNHDA, CDR2 SQIVND (reference sequence). The V segment lost 6 bases and the J segment 4 bases; nucleotides outside the gene matches: 5.

The chain uses TRBV20-1 and TRBJ1-2, with 8 bases that match TRBD1. The V and J ends lost 0 bases and 4 bases, in that order; junction bases with no gene match: 10. This CDR3 region has 16 residues. Germline V gene sequence: CDR1 DFQATT, CDR2 SNEGSKA (reference sequence). In nucleotides, the CDR3 is TGCAGTGCTAGAGATCCCGGACAGGGCTACGGCTATGGCTACACCTTC. This translates into CSARDPGQGYGYGYTF.

V usage is TRBV27 and J usage is TRBJ1-2; perhaps TRBD1 as D (6 bases). CDR3 size: 13 residues. Per the germline V gene, CDR1 is MNHEY and CDR2 is SMNVEV (reference sequence). Trimming pared 6 bases from V and 7 bases from J, leaving 15 bases between. The DNA of the CDR3 is TGTGCCAGCAGCCCTGCAGGGGTTTTTGGCTACACCTTC. It is translated as CASSPAGVFGYTF.

This clonotype was counted a few times. The gene calls are TRBV10-3 and TRBJ1-1; unclear D gene. Germline CDR1 reads ENHRY; CDR2 reads SYGVKD. V lost 0 bases to trimming and J lost 1 base, with 3 bases between them. This CDR3 contains 13 residues. The CDR3 nucleotides read TGTGCCATCAGTGAGTCGGCGAACACTGAAGCTTTCTTT. This translates into CAISESANTEAFF.

V is TRBV5-1 and J is TRBJ2-7; 7 bases line up with TRBD1. Trimming at V came to 4 bases and at J to 3 bases, leaving 4 bases not matched to a gene. From germline, CDR1 is SGHRS and CDR2 YFSETQ. The CDR3 runs 13 residues. The CDR3 DNA is TGCGCCAGCAGCGAGGGACAGTTCTACGAGCAGTACTTC. Translating gives CASSEGQFYEQYF.

This chain connects TRBV11-3 to TRBJ1-1; TRBD1 is a possible D gene (5 bases). V shed 4 bases and J shed 0 bases, with 21 bases lying between them. This CDR3 is built from 18 residues. Germline V gives CDR1 SGHNT, CDR2 YENEEA. The CDR3, as DNA: TGTGCCAGCAGCTCCCCACCAGGGACGACTTATATGAACACTGAAGCTTTCTTT. Amino acid sequence: CASSSPPGTTYMNTEAFF.

This clonotype was found a few times. This chain connects TRBV12-3 or TRBV12-4 to TRBJ1-4; no reliable D call. The CDR3 has 15 residues. V was shortened by 2 bases and J by 4 bases, with 11 bases between the two germline ends. In nucleotides, the CDR3 is TGTGCCAGCAGTTTACCTGGGCAGAGTAATGAAAAACTGTTTTTT. This sequence encodes CASSLPGQSNEKLFF.

The chain uses TRBV9 and TRBJ2-2, with D possibly being TRBD1 (6 bases). This CDR3 contains 13 residues. Trimming cost V 7 bases and J 6 bases, with 13 bases left between them. CDR1 is SGDLS, CDR2 YYNGEE, per germline. The CDR3 region is CASSWGQSGELFF. The CDR3 DNA follows: TGTGCCAGCTCGTGGGGGCAATCCGGGGAGCTGTTTTTT. Full variable domain (missing parts from reference TRBV9 and TRBJ2-2): DSGVTQTPKHLITATGQRVTLRCSPRSGDLSVYWYQQSLDQGLQFLIQYYNGEERAKGNILERFSAQQFPDLHSELNLSSLELGDSALYFCASSWGQSGELFFGEGSRLTVL.

Concerning this clonotype itself: One end of the junction does not line up with germline, which may come from a read error. J is TRBJ2-1 and V is TRBV28; 7 nucleotides line up with TRBD2. This CDR3 has 15 residues. CDR1 and CDR2 (germline): MDHEN, SYDVKM. The CDR3 reads CASRPTGTNYSEQFF. DNA of the CDR3: TGTGCCAGCAGACCTACCGGGACTAACTACAGTGAGCAGTTCTTC.

There are many counts of this clonotype. The CDR3 is CSASRRDYEQYF. As DNA, the CDR3 is TGCAGTGCTAGTCGACGGGACTACGAGCAGTACTTC. This chain connects TRBV20-1 to TRBJ2-7; D is possibly TRBD2 (5 bases). The CDR3 is 12 residues long. Trimming removed 3 bases from V and 3 bases from J, with 9 bases in between. Germline assignment: CDR1 DFQATT and CDR2 SNEGSKA (reference sequence).

The rearrangement joins TRBV12-3 or TRBV12-4 to TRBJ2-7; tentative D call: TRBD1 (7 bases). The CDR3 is 13 amino acids. The V end lost 7 bases, the J end lost 7 bases, and 17 bases lay between the germline ends. In DNA form, the CDR3 reads TGTGCCAGCACCCTCCAGGGGGGCGGGGAGCAGTACTTC. Translated: CASTLQGGGEQYF.

V is TRBV25-1 and J is TRBJ2-7; D is possibly TRBD1 (5 bases). Germline V gives CDR1 MGHDK, CDR2 SYGVNS. With 5 bases removed from V and 6 bases from J, the gap between germline ends came to 14 bases. The CDR3 is made up of 13 amino acids. For the CDR3, the DNA is TGTGCCAGCAGTCTCTTAGGGGCCTCCGAGCAGTACTTC. Translation gives CASSLLGASEQYF.

The rearrangement joins TRBV6-5 to TRBJ2-7, with 8 nucleotides matching TRBD2. Trimming at V came to 5 bases and at J to 6 bases, leaving 12 bases not matched to a gene. The length of the CDR3 is 15 residues. Germline CDR1 and CDR2: MNHEY and SVGAGI. Written as DNA, the CDR3 is TGTGCCAGCAGTAAGGGACTAGAGGGCTCAGCCGAGCAGTACTTC. Protein sequence: CASSKGLEGSAEQYF.

The chain carries TRBV6-2 or TRBV6-3 and TRBJ1-4; D not certain. V lost 5 bases, J lost 8 bases, and 12 bases lay in between. The CDR3 loop spans 13 amino acids. The germline gives CDR1 MNHEY, CDR2 SVGEGT. The CDR3 protein is CASSARLFEKLFF. The DNA for the CDR3 is TGTGCCAGCAGTGCCCGTTTGTTCGAAAAACTGTTTTTT.

The chain has TRBV7-9 and TRBJ2-5; 12 nucleotides match TRBD1. After removal of 1 base from V and 6 bases from J, the junction contained 12 bases not matched to a gene. CDR1 is SEHNR, CDR2 FQNEAQ, per germline (reference sequence). This CDR3 has 18 residues. In nucleotides, the CDR3 is TGTGCCAGCAGCTTAGTAGAGGGGGGGACAGGGGGCAAGAAGACCCAGTACTTC. It codes for CASSLVEGGTGGKKTQYF.

The chain combines TRBV12-3 or TRBV12-4 with TRBJ2-2; a possible D gene is TRBD1 (7 bases). The CDR3 has 18 amino acids. V dropped 5 bases and J dropped 2 bases, with 21 bases sitting between them. The CDR3 is CASSPSTEGALNTGELFF. The DNA for the CDR3 is TGTGCCAGCAGTCCATCAACGGAGGGGGCGCTAAACACCGGGGAGCTGTTTTTT.

This clonotype was seen a few times. The rearrangement uses TRBV4-3 and TRBJ1-2, with D unclear. CDR1 is LGHNA, CDR2 YSLEER, per germline. This CDR3 contains 15 residues. The V gene lost 1 base and the J gene lost 1 base, with 10 bases spanning the gap. The CDR3 DNA follows: TGCGCCAGCAGCCAAGCCCGGACGATTAACTATGGCTACACCTTC. Amino acids: CASSQARTINYGYTF.

This clonotype was detected a few times. The CDR3 loop reads CASSSDRGKHQPQHF. The CDR3 DNA reads TGTGCCAGCAGTTCGGACAGGGGCAAGCATCAGCCCCAGCATTTT. This sequence joins TRBV27 and TRBJ1-5; 9 nucleotides line up with TRBD1. CDR1 and CDR2 (germline): MNHEY, SMNVEV (reference sequence). This CDR3 spans 15 amino acids. V was clipped by 4 bases and J by 5 bases; unmatched bases: 6.

The rearrangement joins TRBV10-3 to TRBJ2-1; 9 bases agree with TRBD1. The closer fit of TRBJ2-7 to the DNA end suggests the J call may be wrong. CDR3 length: 13 amino acids. Germline CDR1 is ENHRY and CDR2 is SYGVKD. The CDR3 reads CATGTGSYNEQYF. The CDR3 DNA reads TGTGCCACGGGGACAGGGTCCTACAATGAGCAGTACTTC.

This clonotype occurred many times. The chain couples TRBV4-3 to TRBJ2-6; the D is unclear. The CDR3 consists of 17 residues. V was cut by 0 bases and J by 2 bases, with 11 bases left in between. Germline assignment: CDR1 LGHNA and CDR2 YSLEER. CDR3 protein: CASSQELSRPGANVLTF. The DNA for the CDR3 is TGCGCCAGCAGCCAAGAGTTAAGTAGGCCTGGGGCCAACGTCCTGACTTTC.